These T cell receptor beta chains were read from a single sample in a study of T cell responses to AZD1222 COVID-19 vaccine. This table comes from immunoSEQ multiplex PCR, and its TCRdb copy is limited to in-frame clones, with some not included. The repertoire consists of around 140,000 clones, with about 91% occurring once and the leading ten covering approximately 2%. This specimen consisted of peripheral blood, obtained 28 days after the second AZD1222 dose. The origin of the receptors is an adult who received the AZD1222 COVID-19 vaccine. Both conserved end residues are part of each CDR3. A D gene is named only where the DNA matches it firmly. Where a row states a size, it is once, few, many or the class of an expanded clone; other rows omit it.

j_gene: TRBJ1-2
abundance: .
v_gene: TRBV6-6
d_gene: .
CDR3nt: TGTGCCAGCAGTTATGGCAGCAATAATGGCTACACCTTC
CDR3aa: CASSYGSNNGYTF

j_gene: TRBJ2-1
abundance: .
v_gene: TRBV5-6
d_gene: TRBD2
CDR3nt: TGTGCCAGCAGCTTGGCCGGGAGCGGGACCGATGAGCAGTTCTTC
CDR3aa: CASSLAGSGTDEQFF

j_gene: TRBJ1-2
abundance: .
v_gene: TRBV5-1
d_gene: .
CDR3nt: TGCGCCAGCAGCTTGGACGGGGGCCCCTATGGCTACACCTTC
CDR3aa: CASSLDGGPYGYTF

j_gene: TRBJ1-2
abundance: .
v_gene: TRBV7-8
d_gene: TRBD1
CDR3nt: TGTGCCAGCAGCTTATCGCAGGGGGGCTATGGCTACACCTTC
CDR3aa: CASSLSQGGYGYTF

j_gene: TRBJ2-3
abundance: .
v_gene: TRBV7-9
d_gene: TRBD2
CDR3nt: TGTGCCAGCAGCACGCTAGCGGGCACAGATACGCAGTATTTT
CDR3aa: CASSTLAGTDTQYF

j_gene: TRBJ1-1
abundance: .
v_gene: TRBV7-9
d_gene: .
CDR3nt: TGTGCCAGCAGCCCATCACCAGGGGAAGCTTTCTTT
CDR3aa: CASSPSPGEAFF

j_gene: TRBJ1-3
abundance: .
v_gene: TRBV9
d_gene: .
CDR3nt: TGTGCCAGCAGAGAAGTGACAGCCGCCTCTGGAAACACCATATATTTT
CDR3aa: CASREVTAASGNTIYF

j_gene: TRBJ1-1
abundance: .
v_gene: TRBV19
d_gene: .
CDR3nt: TGTGCCAGTAGCCCCTCGTTTTCCCGCCGAGCTTTCTTT
CDR3aa: CASSPSFSRRAFF

j_gene: TRBJ2-2
abundance: .
v_gene: TRBV18
d_gene: .
CDR3nt: TGTGCCAGCTCCCCAGCCAGGGATGGCACCGGGGAGCTGTTTTTT
CDR3aa: CASSPARDGTGELFF

j_gene: TRBJ1-3
abundance: once
v_gene: TRBV5-1
d_gene: TRBD1
CDR3nt: TGCGCCAGCAGCTACCTACAGGGGACAGGAAACACCATATATTTT
CDR3aa: CASSYLQGTGNTIYF

j_gene: TRBJ2-5
abundance: .
v_gene: TRBV2
d_gene: TRBD2
CDR3nt: TGTGCCAGCCATGAAGGCGGGGGGACGACCCAGTACTTC
CDR3aa: CASHEGGGTTQYF

j_gene: TRBJ2-2
abundance: .
v_gene: TRBV7-6
d_gene: .
CDR3nt: TGTGCCAGCAGCTCCAGGGTGGCCGGGGAGCTGTTTTTT
CDR3aa: CASSSRVAGELFF

j_gene: TRBJ1-6
abundance: .
v_gene: TRBV30
d_gene: TRBD1
CDR3nt: TGTGCCTGGAGTGGAACAGGGGTTTCACCCCTCCACTTT
CDR3aa: CAWSGTGVSPLHF

j_gene: TRBJ1-4
abundance: .
v_gene: TRBV19
d_gene: TRBD1
CDR3nt: TGTGCCAGTAGGTTACAGGGGATTGAAAAACTGTTTTTT
CDR3aa: CASRLQGIEKLFF

j_gene: TRBJ1-2
abundance: .
v_gene: TRBV3-1/TRBV3-2
d_gene: TRBD1
CDR3nt: TGTGCCAGCAGCCAGGCCGGGACAGGGGTGGGTGGCTACACCTTC
CDR3aa: CASSQAGTGVGGYTF

j_gene: TRBJ1-2
abundance: .
v_gene: TRBV7-9
d_gene: .
CDR3nt: TGTGCCAGCAGTGTACACCTCGCTAACTATGGCTACACCTTC
CDR3aa: CASSVHLANYGYTF

j_gene: TRBJ1-1
abundance: .
v_gene: TRBV2
d_gene: .
CDR3nt: TGTGCCAGCTCGGGGGAAATGAACACTGAAGCTTTCTTT
CDR3aa: CASSGEMNTEAFF

j_gene: TRBJ1-2
abundance: .
v_gene: TRBV29-1
d_gene: .
CDR3nt: TGCAGCGTCAATACAGGATCCAATAACTATGGCTACACCTTC
CDR3aa: CSVNTGSNNYGYTF

j_gene: TRBJ2-3
abundance: .
v_gene: TRBV11-1
d_gene: TRBD1
CDR3nt: TGTGCCAGCAGCTTCAGTGGGACAGGTACCAGGGATACGCAGTATTTT
CDR3aa: CASSFSGTGTRDTQYF

j_gene: TRBJ1-6
abundance: .
v_gene: TRBV6-2/TRBV6-3
d_gene: TRBD1
CDR3nt: TGTGCCAGCAGTTACGCCACTGACAGGGGGAGGCCCCTCCACTTT
CDR3aa: CASSYATDRGRPLHF